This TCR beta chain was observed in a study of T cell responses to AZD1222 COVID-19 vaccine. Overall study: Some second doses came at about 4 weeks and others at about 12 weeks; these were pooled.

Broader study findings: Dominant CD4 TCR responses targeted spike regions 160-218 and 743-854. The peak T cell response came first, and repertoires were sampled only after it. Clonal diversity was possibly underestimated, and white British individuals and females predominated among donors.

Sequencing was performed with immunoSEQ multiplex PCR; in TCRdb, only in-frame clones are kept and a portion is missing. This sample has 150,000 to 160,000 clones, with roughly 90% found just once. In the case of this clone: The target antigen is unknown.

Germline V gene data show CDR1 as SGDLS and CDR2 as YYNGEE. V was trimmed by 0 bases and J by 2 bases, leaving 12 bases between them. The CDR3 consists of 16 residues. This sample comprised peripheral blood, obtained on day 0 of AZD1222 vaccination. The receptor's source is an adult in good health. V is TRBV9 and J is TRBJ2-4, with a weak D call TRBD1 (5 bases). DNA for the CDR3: TGTGCCAGCAGCGTAGTATCCAGGGCTCCCAAAAACATTCAGTACTTC. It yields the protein CASSVVSRAPKNIQYF.